The 26 T cell receptor beta chains given below trace back to one sample, sequenced in a study of regulatory T cells in long-lasting Graves disease. Time point reported: newly diagnosed GD, antithyroid drugs for less than 3 months. RNA from PBMCs was the source of the TCR library. Relying on iRepertoire HTBI primers and Arm-PCR of CDR3 regions, the team built TCR beta libraries. Each CDR3 protein gets one entry after TCRdb re-called the multiplex PCR reads with MiXCR. The table shows around 470,000 distinct CDR3 sequences, with less than 15% occurring only once. The sample was also reused in another study, on T cells in Graves' hyperthyroidism and ophthalmopathy.

Sequencing was performed on peripheral blood mononuclear cells (PBMCs), taken at new diagnosis, from a patient treated with antithyroid drugs. Every receptor here comes from a woman aged 45 to 65 with Graves disease.

This clonotype was counted between two and nine times. This chain joins TRBV30 and TRBJ2-3; TRBD2 agrees at 8 bases. Germline assignment: CDR1 GTSNPN and CDR2 SVGIG (reference sequence). This CDR3 spans 20 amino acids. V lost 0 bases to trimming and J lost 1 base; unmatched junction nucleotides: 18. This CDR3 reads CAWSVRTSKRGQRGTDTQYF. In DNA form, the CDR3 reads TGTGCCTGGAGTGTACGGACTAGCAAGAGAGGCCAACGGGGCACAGATACGCAGTATTTT.

This clonotype was seen more than once but under ten times. This chain connects TRBV7-8 to TRBJ1-5; 11 bases agree with TRBD1. J was trimmed by 6 bases and V by 3 bases; bases with no gene match: 7. Germline assignment: CDR1 SGHVS and CDR2 FQNEAQ. The CDR3 is 16 amino acids. CDR3 bases: TGTGCCAGCAGCTTGTGGACAGGGGGCGCGGGTCAGCCCCAGCATTTT. Translated: CASSLWTGGAGQPQHF.

Many counts were recorded for this clonotype. The rearrangement uses TRBV20-1 and TRBJ2-1, with a possible D match to TRBD1 (5 bases). Trimming left V 6 bases short and J 6 bases short, with 15 bases between. The CDR3 is 13 amino acids. Germline CDR1 and CDR2: DFQATT and SNEGSKA (reference sequence). The CDR3 DNA reads TGCAGTGCACCCATTTGGGGCCGCAATGAGCAGTTCTTC. It yields the protein CSAPIWGRNEQFF.

A word on this clonotype: This may stem from a read error, because a much larger clone lies one nucleotide away. CDR3 in DNA: TGTGCCAGCAGCAACCGGGACGAGAACCACAATGAGCAGTTCTTC. This codes for CASSNRDENHNEQFF. The chain carries TRBV7-9 and TRBJ2-1; either TRBD1 or TRBD2 may fit D (5 bases each). This CDR3 is 15 amino acids long. Per germline, CDR1 SEHNR and CDR2 FQNEAQ (reference sequence). V was clipped by 5 bases and J by 5 bases, with 16 bases between them.

This clonotype has only a few counts. The chain has TRBV29-1 and TRBJ2-2; TRBD2 aligns across 10 bases. CDR3 length: 15 amino acids. Germline CDR1 is SQVTM and CDR2 is ANQGSEA. J lost 0 bases, V lost 6 bases, and 4 bases had no gene match. DNA for the CDR3: TGCAGCGTAGCGACTAGCGGGTCGAACACCGGGGAGCTGTTTTTT. The encoded protein is CSVATSGSNTGELFF.

This clonotype has more than one count but fewer than ten. CDR3 nucleotides: TGTGCCAGCAGGAGAGGACAGGGGACTCAGCCCCAGCATTTT. This encodes CASRRGQGTQPQHF. The chain recombines TRBV12-3 or TRBV12-4 with TRBJ1-5, with 9 bases that match TRBD1. V gave up 6 bases and J gave up 6 bases; unmatched junction bases: 6. The CDR3 is made up of 14 amino acids.

This clonotype came up a few times. The chain has TRBV5-5 and TRBJ1-1; TRBD1 aligns across 8 bases. The CDR3 covers 15 residues. Germline CDR1 is SGHKS and CDR2 is YYEKEE (reference sequence). V was clipped by 3 bases and J by 1 base; unmatched bases: 5. CDR3 sequence reads: CASSSRTGWNTEAFF. CDR3 sequence (DNA): TGTGCCAGCAGCTCCCGGACAGGGTGGAACACTGAAGCTTTCTTT.

This clonotype was found many times. This sequence joins TRBV18 and TRBJ1-1; D perhaps matches TRBD1 (6 bases). The CDR3 covers 14 residues. CDR1 is KGHSH and CDR2 is LQKENI in the germline V gene. The V and J ends lost 2 bases and 1 base respectively, with 8 bases between them. The CDR3 loop is CASSPIQGNTEAFF. The CDR3 bases are TGTGCCAGCTCACCAATACAGGGGAACACTGAAGCTTTCTTT.

This clonotype appeared many times. This sequence joins TRBV3-1 and TRBJ1-2; D uncertain. The CDR3 contains 17 residues. Per germline, CDR1 LGHDT and CDR2 YNNKEL (reference sequence). Trimming removed 5 bases from V and 4 bases from J, with 23 bases in between. This chain's CDR3 is CASSSRSGGASGYGYTF. CDR3 bases: TGTGCCAGCAGCTCCAGGTCCGGTGGTGCTTCGGGCTATGGCTACACCTTC.

In its sample, this clonotype was seen a few times. This chain connects TRBV6-1 to TRBJ2-7; weak D call: TRBD2 (6 bases). V was cut by 7 bases and J by 3 bases, with 19 bases left in between. In germline, CDR1 is MNHNS, CDR2 SASEGT. This CDR3 spans 15 amino acids. For the CDR3, the DNA is TGTGCCAGCACCCCGAGACTAGGGCGGCACTACGAGCAGTACTTC. Translating gives CASTPRLGRHYEQYF.

This clonotype was detected many times. The chain has TRBV28 and TRBJ2-7, with a tentative D call TRBD1 (5 bases). There are 12 residues in the CDR3. Between the trimmed V and J ends, which lost 3 bases and 5 bases, there was a span of 8 bases. Germline values: CDR1 MDHEN, CDR2 SYDVKM. CDR3 sequence (DNA): TGTGCCAGCAGTTTCTCAGGGAACGAGCAGTACTTC. As protein: CASSFSGNEQYF.

This clonotype was picked up many times. The chain combines TRBV6-1 with TRBJ1-2, with 7 bases fitting TRBD1. V lost 8 bases, J lost 1 base, and 4 bases stayed unmatched. The CDR3 is made up of 13 amino acids. Germline V gene lookup returns CDR1 MNHNS and CDR2 SASEGT. The CDR3 loop reads CASLRDSNYGYTF. CDR3 bases: TGTGCCAGCTTACGGGACAGTAACTATGGCTACACCTTC.

The rearrangement joins TRBV29-1 to TRBJ2-1, with 10 positions matching TRBD1. The CDR3 consists of 16 residues. Germline V gene sequence: CDR1 SQVTM, CDR2 ANQGSEA. The V gene end was trimmed by 3 bases and the J gene end by 9 bases; junction bases not matched to a gene: 14. CDR3 in amino acids: CSVEKPGQGVAFEQFF. The CDR3 DNA reads as TGCAGCGTTGAGAAACCCGGACAGGGGGTAGCTTTTGAGCAGTTCTTC.

This clonotype occurred many times. The chain joins TRBV28 to TRBJ1-5, with a tentative D call TRBD1 (5 bases). This CDR3 region has 14 residues. V lost 4 bases and J 16 bases, leaving 23 bases between the germline ends. Germline V gene data show CDR1 as MDHEN and CDR2 as SYDVKM. CDR3 region: CASSSPIPQGTIHF. Here the CDR3 DNA reads TGTGCCAGCAGTTCACCAATCCCGCAGGGAACCATCCATTTT.

This clonotype showed up many times. This chain connects TRBV27 to TRBJ2-3; 7 bases map to TRBD2. V gave up 2 bases and J gave up 0 bases; unmatched junction bases: 5. CDR1 and CDR2 (germline): MNHEY, SMNVEV (reference sequence). CDR3 length equals 16 residues. Here the CDR3 reads CASSLDSGLSTDTQYF. CDR3 bases: TGTGCCAGCAGTTTAGATAGCGGGCTGAGCACAGATACGCAGTATTTT.

This clonotype has at least ten counts. V and J are TRBV30 and TRBJ2-1; TRBD2 agrees at 8 bases. Germline lookup yields CDR1 GTSNPN and CDR2 SVGIG (reference sequence). V lost 0 bases and J lost 3; bases outside the gene matches: 7. The length of the CDR3 is 16 residues. For the CDR3, the DNA is TGTGCCTGGAGTGTCGGCGCGGGAGGTGGCTACAATGAGCAGTTCTTC. Translating gives CAWSVGAGGGYNEQFF.

This clonotype was recorded many times. The CDR3 here is CAWSVQIDEKLFF. As DNA, the CDR3 is TGTGCCTGGAGTGTCCAGATTGATGAAAAACTGTTTTTT. The J gene is TRBJ1-4, the V gene TRBV30; unclear D gene. V shed 0 bases and J shed 6 bases, with 8 bases lying between them. The germline CDR1 and CDR2 sequences are GTSNPN and SVGIG (reference sequence). There are 13 residues in the CDR3. Drawing the rest from reference TRBV30 and TRBJ1-4, the complete variable domain is SQTIHQWPATLVQPVGSPLSLECTVEGTSNPNLYWYRQAAGRGLQLLFYSVGIGQISSEVPQNLSASRPQDRQFILSSKKLLLSDSGFYLCAWSVQIDEKLFFGSGTQLSVL.

In this sample, this clonotype turned up many times. The V call is TRBV3-1, the J call TRBJ2-7; possible D gene TRBD2, 7 bases. V lost 0 bases, J lost 5 bases, and 20 bases lay in between. Germline-derived CDR1 and CDR2 are LGHDT and YNNKEL (reference sequence). CDR3 length equals 17 residues. CDR3 loop: CASSQDQGGQGLDEQYF. The CDR3, as DNA: TGTGCCAGCAGCCAAGATCAGGGAGGGCAGGGGCTGGACGAGCAGTACTTC.

The chain couples TRBV30 to TRBJ2-2; 10 nucleotides line up with TRBD2. This CDR3 is built from 17 residues. Trimming removed 1 base from V and 7 bases from J; junction bases left unmatched: 12. Germline V gene sequence: CDR1 GTSNPN, CDR2 SVGIG (reference sequence). CDR3 residues: CAWSERLAGVLGGELFF. The DNA for the CDR3 is TGTGCCTGGAGTGAGAGGCTAGCGGGAGTTTTAGGCGGGGAGCTGTTTTTT.

This clonotype was observed many times. The rearrangement uses TRBV20-1 and TRBJ2-7; TRBD2 is a possible D gene (7 bases). The CDR3 is 12 amino acids. Germline loops: CDR1 DFQATT, CDR2 SNEGSKA (reference sequence). V was clipped by 5 bases and J by 5 bases, with 13 bases between them. The CDR3 sequence is CSAAMGGHEQYF. The CDR3 DNA follows: TGCAGTGCTGCCATGGGGGGGCACGAGCAGTACTTC.

J is TRBJ1-2 and V is TRBV5-5; maybe TRBD1 (5 bases). Between the trimmed V and J ends, which lost 4 bases and 4 bases, there was a span of 14 bases. This CDR3 comprises 14 residues. Per the germline V gene, CDR1 is SGHKS and CDR2 is YYEKEE (reference sequence). The CDR3 DNA reads TGTGCCAGCAGCGTCTCCGGGACGGCCTATGGCTACACCTTC. Translating gives CASSVSGTAYGYTF. The entire variable domain, with the rest obtained from reference TRBV5-5 and TRBJ1-2, is as follows: DAGVTQSPTHLIKTRGQQVTLRCSPISGHKSVSWYQQVLGQGPQFIFQYYEKEERGRGNFPDRFSARQFPNYSSELNVNALLLGDSALYLCASSVSGTAYGYTFGSGTRLTVV.

A remark on this clonotype: A junction boundary mismatches the germline segment, possibly from a read error. This chain joins TRBV7-2 and TRBJ2-1, with 9 bases aligning to TRBD2. This CDR3 is built from 16 residues. Germline V lookup: CDR1 SGHTA, CDR2 FQGNSA. CDR3 sequence (DNA): TGTGCCAGCAGCTTAGCGGCAGCGGGAGGAGGCAATGAGCAGTCCTTC. Its translation is CASSLAAAGGGNEQSF.

This clonotype was detected ten times or more. The chain links TRBV7-9 to TRBJ2-1, with 16 bases that match TRBD2. J gave up 10 bases and V 2 bases, and 5 bases lay outside the gene matches. There are 16 residues in the CDR3. Germline assignment: CDR1 SEHNR and CDR2 FQNEAQ (reference sequence). This CDR3 is CASSLKGTSGRAEQFF. DNA of the CDR3: TGTGCCAGCAGCTTAAAAGGGACTAGCGGGAGGGCGGAGCAGTTCTTC.

This clonotype was seen repeatedly, ten times or more. The CDR3 DNA reads TGTGCCAGCAGCGATCCGGGACTAGCGGGCGGGAGCTCCTACAATGAGCAGTTCTTC. This codes for CASSDPGLAGGSSYNEQFF. The chain is built from TRBV3-1 and TRBJ2-1, with 12 bases identical to TRBD2. V dropped 5 bases and J dropped 0; count of bases not matched to a gene: 11. The CDR3 is made up of 19 amino acids. Germline lookup yields CDR1 LGHDT and CDR2 YNNKEL (reference sequence).

This clonotype showed up just a few times. This sequence joins TRBV28 and TRBJ1-2; 7 bases agree with TRBD1. Trimming at V came to 5 bases and at J to 4 bases, leaving 10 bases not matched to a gene. This CDR3 region has 15 residues. CDR1 is MDHEN, CDR2 SYDVKM, per germline. The CDR3 spells CASSTRTGGVYGYTF. CDR3 coding DNA: TGTGCCAGCAGTACGCGGACAGGAGGCGTCTATGGCTACACCTTC.

The sample holds many counts of this clonotype. The J gene is TRBJ2-3, the V gene TRBV5-1; D is unresolved. This CDR3 comprises 15 residues. In germline, CDR1 is SGHRS, CDR2 YFSETQ. Trimming shortened V by 0 bases and J by 4 bases, and 12 bases separated the two germline ends. The CDR3 DNA sequence: TGCGCCAGCAGCTTGGAAGGCGGCCCAGCAGATACGCAGTATTTT. This encodes CASSLEGGPADTQYF.